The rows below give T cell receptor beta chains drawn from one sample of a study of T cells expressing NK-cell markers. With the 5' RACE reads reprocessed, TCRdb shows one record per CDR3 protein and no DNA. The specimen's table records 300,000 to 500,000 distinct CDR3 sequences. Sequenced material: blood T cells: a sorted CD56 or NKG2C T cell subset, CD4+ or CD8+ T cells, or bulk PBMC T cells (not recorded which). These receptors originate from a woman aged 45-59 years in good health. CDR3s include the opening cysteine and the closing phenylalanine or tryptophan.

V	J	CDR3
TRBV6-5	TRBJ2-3	CASSYTVADTQYF
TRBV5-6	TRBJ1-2	CASSLAAGANYGYTF
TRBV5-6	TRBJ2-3	CASSLLMQGVMNTQYF
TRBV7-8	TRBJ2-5	CASSPSAGTGQETQYF
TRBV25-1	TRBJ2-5	CATSPGGRGRGETQYF
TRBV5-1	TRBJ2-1	CASSRRSQGADPYNEQFF
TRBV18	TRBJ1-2	CASSPVLWGDGYTF
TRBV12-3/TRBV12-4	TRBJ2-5	CASSPGGSGQETQYF
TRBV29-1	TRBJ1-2	CSVQQGAYGYTF
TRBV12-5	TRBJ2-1	CASGRLAGDLNEQFF
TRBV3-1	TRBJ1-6	CASSHRAVGSPLHF
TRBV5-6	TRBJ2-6	CASSIGGANVLTF
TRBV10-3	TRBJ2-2	CAISHRGPNTGELFF
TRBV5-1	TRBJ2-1	CASSLGQVGNEQFF
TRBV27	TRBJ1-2	CASSLEAGVEDGYTF
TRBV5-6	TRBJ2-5	CASSLTRTQETQYF
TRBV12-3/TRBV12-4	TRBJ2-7	CASSPGQGRNEQYF
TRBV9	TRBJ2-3	CASSVAVAGQTDTQYF
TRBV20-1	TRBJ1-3	CSAQIVSGNTIYF
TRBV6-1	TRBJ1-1	CASRHRDWIAEAFF
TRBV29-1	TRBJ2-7	CSVGHRGSGEQYF
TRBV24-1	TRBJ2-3	CATSNSVRDTQYF
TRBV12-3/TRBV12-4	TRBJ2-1	CASRTTEHSYNEQFF
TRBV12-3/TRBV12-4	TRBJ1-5	CASRTGPSSNQPQHF
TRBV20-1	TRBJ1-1	CSARDVTGGFTEAFF
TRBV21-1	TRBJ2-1	CASSKASTYSYNEQFF
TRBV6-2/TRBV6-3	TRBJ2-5	CASRKGETQYF
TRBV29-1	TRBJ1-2	CSVAEPQYGYTF
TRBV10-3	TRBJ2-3	CATRLGLAGTDTQYF
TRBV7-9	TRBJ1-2	CASSLTTRIQANYGYTF
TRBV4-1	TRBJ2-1	CASSLESSGEKEDEQFF
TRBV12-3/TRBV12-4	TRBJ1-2	CASSSSGALGDGYTF
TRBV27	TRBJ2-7	CASVGGGDEQYF
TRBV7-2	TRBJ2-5	CASRASTQTQYF
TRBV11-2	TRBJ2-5	CASSYRDPTQYF
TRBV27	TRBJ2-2	CASSLSSGLAGTGELFF
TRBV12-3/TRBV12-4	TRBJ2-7	CASRRNGASYEQYF
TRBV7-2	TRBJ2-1	CASSFPGLAREQFF
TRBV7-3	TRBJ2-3	CASSSLAAGDTQYF
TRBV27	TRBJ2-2	CASSLVGRELFF
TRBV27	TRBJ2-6	CASSLFGQGISGANVLTF
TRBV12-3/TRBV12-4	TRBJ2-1	CASRLWAAFLSSYNEQFF
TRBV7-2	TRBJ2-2	CASSLAQNMLTGELFF
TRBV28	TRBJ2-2	CASLYQGSVAAGELFF
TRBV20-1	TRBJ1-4	CSARSDRDEATNEKLFF
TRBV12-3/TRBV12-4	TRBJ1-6	CASSPTFGTGNSPLHF
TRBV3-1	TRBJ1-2	CASSQNGYGYTF
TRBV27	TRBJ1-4	CASSTRGTVAHEKLFF
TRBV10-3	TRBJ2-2	CAIIETGELFF
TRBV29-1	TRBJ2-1	CSVPTTGKGNEQFF
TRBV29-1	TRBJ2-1	CSGRGSYEQFF
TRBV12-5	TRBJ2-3	CALAGATDTQYF
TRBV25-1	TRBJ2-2	CASSYPGAGELFF